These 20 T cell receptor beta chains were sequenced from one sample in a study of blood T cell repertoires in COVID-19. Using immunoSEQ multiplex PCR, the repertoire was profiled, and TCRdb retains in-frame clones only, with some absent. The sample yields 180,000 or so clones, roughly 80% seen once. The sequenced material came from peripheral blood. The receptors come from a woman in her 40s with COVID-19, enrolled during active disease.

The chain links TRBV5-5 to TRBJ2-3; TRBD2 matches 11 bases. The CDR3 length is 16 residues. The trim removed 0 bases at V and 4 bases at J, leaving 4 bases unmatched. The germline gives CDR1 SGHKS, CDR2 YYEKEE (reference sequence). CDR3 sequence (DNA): TGTGCCAGCAGCTTGGAACTAGCGGGAGATCCAGATACGCAGTATTTT. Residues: CASSLELAGDPDTQYF.

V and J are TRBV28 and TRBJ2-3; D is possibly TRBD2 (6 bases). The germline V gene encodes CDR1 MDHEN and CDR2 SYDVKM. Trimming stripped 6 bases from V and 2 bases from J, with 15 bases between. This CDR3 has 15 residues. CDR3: CASSQPSGLTDTQYF. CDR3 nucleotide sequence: TGTGCCAGCAGCCAACCAAGCGGGCTCACAGATACGCAGTATTTT.

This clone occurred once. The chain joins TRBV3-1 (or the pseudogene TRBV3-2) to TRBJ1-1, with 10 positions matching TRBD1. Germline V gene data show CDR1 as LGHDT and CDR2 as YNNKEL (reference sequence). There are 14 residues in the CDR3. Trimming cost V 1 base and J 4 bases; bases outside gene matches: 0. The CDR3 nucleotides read TGTGCCAGCAGCCAAGGGACAGGGGGCACTGAAGCTTTCTTT. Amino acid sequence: CASSQGTGGTEAFF.

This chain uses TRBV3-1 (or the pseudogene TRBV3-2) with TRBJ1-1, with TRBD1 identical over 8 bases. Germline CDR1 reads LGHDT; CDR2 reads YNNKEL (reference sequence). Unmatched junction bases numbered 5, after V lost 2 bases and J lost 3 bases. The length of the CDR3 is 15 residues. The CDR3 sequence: CASSQYRTGHTEAFF. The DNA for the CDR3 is TGTGCCAGCAGCCAATACAGGACAGGGCACACTGAAGCTTTCTTT.

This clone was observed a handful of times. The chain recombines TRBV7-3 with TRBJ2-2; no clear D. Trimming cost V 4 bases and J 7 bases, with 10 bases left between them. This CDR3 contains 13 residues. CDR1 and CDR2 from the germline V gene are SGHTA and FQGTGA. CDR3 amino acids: CASSSRPGGELFF. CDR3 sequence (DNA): TGTGCCAGCAGCTCCCGACCGGGCGGGGAGCTGTTTTTT.

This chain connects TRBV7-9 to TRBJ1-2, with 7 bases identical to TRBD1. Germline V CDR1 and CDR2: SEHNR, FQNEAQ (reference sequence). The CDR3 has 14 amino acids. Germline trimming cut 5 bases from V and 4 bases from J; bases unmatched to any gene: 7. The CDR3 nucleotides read TGTGCCAGCAGCCCACAGGGGTTGGGCTATGGCTACACCTTC. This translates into CASSPQGLGYGYTF.

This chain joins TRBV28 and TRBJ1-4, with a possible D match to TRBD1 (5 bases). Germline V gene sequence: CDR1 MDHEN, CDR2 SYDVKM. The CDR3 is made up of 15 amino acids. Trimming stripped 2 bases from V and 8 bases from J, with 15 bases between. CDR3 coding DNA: TGTGCCAGCAGTTTAAGTGGGGGGGTGAGGGAAAAACTGTTTTTT. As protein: CASSLSGGVREKLFF.

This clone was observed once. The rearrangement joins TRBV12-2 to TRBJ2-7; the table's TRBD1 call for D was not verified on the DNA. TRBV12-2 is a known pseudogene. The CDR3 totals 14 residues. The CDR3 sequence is CASRFYGQVYEQYV. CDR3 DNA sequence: TGTGCAAGTCGCTTTTACGGACAGGTCTACGAGCAGTACGTC.

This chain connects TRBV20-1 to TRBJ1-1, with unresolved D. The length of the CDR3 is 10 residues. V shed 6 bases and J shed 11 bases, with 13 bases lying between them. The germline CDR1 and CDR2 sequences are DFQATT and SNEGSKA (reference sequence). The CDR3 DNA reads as TGCAGTGCCCCCGTCCTCTCGGCTTTCTTT. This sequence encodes CSAPVLSAFF.

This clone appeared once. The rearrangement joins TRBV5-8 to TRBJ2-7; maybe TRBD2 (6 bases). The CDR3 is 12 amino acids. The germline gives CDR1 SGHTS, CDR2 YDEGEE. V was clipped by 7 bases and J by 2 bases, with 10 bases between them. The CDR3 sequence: CASRDLAYEQYF. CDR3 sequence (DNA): TGTGCCAGCCGGGACTTGGCCTACGAGCAGTACTTC.

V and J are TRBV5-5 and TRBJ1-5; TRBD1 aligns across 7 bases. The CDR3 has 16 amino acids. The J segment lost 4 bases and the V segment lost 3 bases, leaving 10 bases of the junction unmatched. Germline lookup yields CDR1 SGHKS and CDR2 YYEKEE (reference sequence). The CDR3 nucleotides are TGTGCCAGCAGCTCGGGGGACCTGACAGGGAATCAGCCCCAGCATTTT. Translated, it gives CASSSGDLTGNQPQHF.

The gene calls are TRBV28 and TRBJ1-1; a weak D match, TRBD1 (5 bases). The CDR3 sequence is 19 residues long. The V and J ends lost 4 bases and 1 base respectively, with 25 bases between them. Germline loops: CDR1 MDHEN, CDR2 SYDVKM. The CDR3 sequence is CASSSRLSRANAWNTEAFF. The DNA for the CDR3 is TGTGCCAGCAGTTCCAGGTTGAGCAGGGCGAACGCATGGAACACTGAAGCTTTCTTT. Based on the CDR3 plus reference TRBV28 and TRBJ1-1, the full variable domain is DVKVTQSSRYLVKRTGEKVFLECVQDMDHENMFWYRQDPGLGLRLIYFSYDVKMKEKGDIPEGYSVSREKKERFSLILESASTNQTSMYLCASSSRLSRANAWNTEAFFGQGTRLTVV.

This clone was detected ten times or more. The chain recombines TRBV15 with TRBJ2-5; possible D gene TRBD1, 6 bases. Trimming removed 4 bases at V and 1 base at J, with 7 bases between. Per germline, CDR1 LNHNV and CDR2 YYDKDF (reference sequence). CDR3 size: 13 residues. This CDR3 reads CATSIGGQETQYF. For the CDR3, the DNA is TGTGCCACCAGCATAGGGGGCCAAGAGACCCAGTACTTC. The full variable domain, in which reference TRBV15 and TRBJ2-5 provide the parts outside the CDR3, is DAMVIQNPRYQVTQFGKPVTLSCSQTLNHNVMYWYQQKSSQAPKLLFHYYDKDFNNEADTPDNFQSRRPNTSFCFLDIRSPGLGDTAMYLCATSIGGQETQYFGPGTRLLVL.

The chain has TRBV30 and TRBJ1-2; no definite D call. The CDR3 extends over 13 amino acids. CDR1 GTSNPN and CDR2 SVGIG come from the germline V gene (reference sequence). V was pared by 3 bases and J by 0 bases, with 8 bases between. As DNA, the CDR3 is TGTGCCTGGAGCCGGGTTTCTAACTATGGCTACACCTTC. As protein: CAWSRVSNYGYTF. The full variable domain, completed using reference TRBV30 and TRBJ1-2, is SQTIHQWPATLVQPVGSPLSLECTVEGTSNPNLYWYRQAAGRGLQLLFYSVGIGQISSEVPQNLSASRPQDRQFILSSKKLLLSDSGFYLCAWSRVSNYGYTFGSGTRLTVV.

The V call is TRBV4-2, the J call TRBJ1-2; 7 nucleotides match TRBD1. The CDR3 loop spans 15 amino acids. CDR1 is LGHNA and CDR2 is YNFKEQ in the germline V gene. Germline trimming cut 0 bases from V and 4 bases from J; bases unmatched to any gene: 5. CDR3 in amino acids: CASSQDQTGPYGYTF. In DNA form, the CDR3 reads TGTGCCAGCAGCCAAGATCAGACAGGGCCCTATGGCTACACCTTC.

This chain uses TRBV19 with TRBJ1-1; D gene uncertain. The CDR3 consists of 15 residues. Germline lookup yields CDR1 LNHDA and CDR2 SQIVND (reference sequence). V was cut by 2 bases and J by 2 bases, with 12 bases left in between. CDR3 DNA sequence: TGTGCCAGTAGTATACCCGGGAGGGCTAACACTGAAGCTTTCTTT. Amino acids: CASSIPGRANTEAFF.

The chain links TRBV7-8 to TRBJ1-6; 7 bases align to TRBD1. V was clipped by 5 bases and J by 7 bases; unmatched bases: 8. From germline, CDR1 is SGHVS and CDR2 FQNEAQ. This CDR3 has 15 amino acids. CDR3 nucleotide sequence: TGTGCCAGCAGCACCCTCGACAGGGAAAATTCACCCCTCCACTTT. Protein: CASSTLDRENSPLHF. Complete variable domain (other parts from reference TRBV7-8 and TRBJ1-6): GAGVSQSPRYKVAKRGQDVALRCDPISGHVSLFWYQQALGQGPEFLTYFQNEAQLDKSGLPSDRFFAERPEGSVSTLKIQRTQQEDSAVYLCASSTLDRENSPLHFGNGTRLTVT.

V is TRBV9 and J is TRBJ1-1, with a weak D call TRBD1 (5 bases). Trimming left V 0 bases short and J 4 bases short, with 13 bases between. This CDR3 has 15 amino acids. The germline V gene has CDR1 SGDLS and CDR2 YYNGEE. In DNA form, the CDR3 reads TGTGCCAGCAGCGTAGGTGTAGGGGTGGGCACTGAAGCTTTCTTT. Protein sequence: CASSVGVGVGTEAFF.

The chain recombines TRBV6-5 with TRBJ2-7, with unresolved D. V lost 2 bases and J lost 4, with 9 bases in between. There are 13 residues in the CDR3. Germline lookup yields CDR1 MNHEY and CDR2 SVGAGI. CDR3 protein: CASSYLARYEQYF. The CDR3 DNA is TGTGCCAGCAGTTACCTCGCGAGATACGAGCAGTACTTC.

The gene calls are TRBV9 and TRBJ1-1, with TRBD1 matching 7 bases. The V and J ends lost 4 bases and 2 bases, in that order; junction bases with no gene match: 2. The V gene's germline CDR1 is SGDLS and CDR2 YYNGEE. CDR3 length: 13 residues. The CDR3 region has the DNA TGTGCCAGCAGCTGGACAGGTAACACTGAAGCTTTCTTT. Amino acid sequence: CASSWTGNTEAFF.